The present entry profiles one TCR beta chain with its context. The specificity of this receptor is unknown. Base qualities are not provided; no much larger clone lies one nucleotide away. This record comes from a study of blood T cell repertoires in COVID-19 (dated by TCRdb to about 2020). A note on the overall study: The collaborator samples originated in the United States, Italy and Spain and spanned the acute and convalescent phases of COVID-19. The repertoires were released in a freely available public database intended as a resource for research on the immune response to SARS-CoV-2. The dataset comprised deeply sampled blood TCRbeta repertoires from subjects exposed to, actively infected with, or recovered from COVID-19. The samples were drawn from two sources: the first 160 participants of the ongoing ImmuneRACE study, and 1,200 or so subjects contributed by 6 global collaborators. Where available, HLA class I and class II types were taken from metadata supplied by the sample provider and were not determined by assay-based typing. Sample metadata almost always included a de-identified subject ID, COVID-19 status, age in years and sex. The material from the prospective study consisted of cDNA or gDNA derived from T cells, B-cell-depleted T cells, or PBMCs.

TCRbeta CDR3 regions were amplified from genomic DNA using the immunoSEQ Assay, a bias-controlled multiplex PCR. In the original analysis: The number of nucleated cells in each sample was estimated from the amplification of reference gene primers within the assay. Sequence reads were collapsed and filtered to measure the absolute abundance of every unique TCRbeta CDR3 rearrangement. For each sample, productive Simpson clonality was calculated as the square root of Simpson's diversity index across productive rearrangements. Entries here come from immuneACCESS through TCRdb and include only in-frame sequences with V and J called. Some clones fail to appear in such tables; in the studies checked, an unresolved V gene covers under half of the shortfall, and the cause of the remainder is unknown. The V and J calls and clone size are taken from that table; D and trimming were inferred from the DNA. The table for this sample lists about 250,000 clones; around 83% of them were counted only once. Of the sample, approximately 8.6% falls within the top ten clones.

General study outcomes and caveats: The quantity of clinical and demographic metadata differed by source and by participant and was supplied without curation.

Inclusive of the bounding cysteine and phenylalanine, the CDR3 is 17 residues long. Solely the CDR3 DNA is kept, with 51 bases framed from the first base. According to the germline V gene, CDR1 reads SGHNT and CDR2 reads YENEEA. V loses 2 bases, J loses 7 bases, and the germline ends lie 20 bases apart. The collaborating institutions used their own protocols to collect whole blood in K2EDTA tubes. For TCRbeta analysis, collaborators shipped samples as frozen whole blood, isolated PBMCs, or DNA extracted from either of those sample types. This receptor was taken from a man aged 40-49 years with active or convalescent COVID-19. Sequenced material: peripheral blood. The rearranged segments are TRBV11-3 and TRBJ2-2, with an unclear D gene assignment. The nucleotide sequence is given as TGTGCCAGCAGCTTAAAGTCTCGGGTCGAGGTGGTCGGGGAGCTGTTTTTT. It translates to CASSLKSRVEVVGELFF.